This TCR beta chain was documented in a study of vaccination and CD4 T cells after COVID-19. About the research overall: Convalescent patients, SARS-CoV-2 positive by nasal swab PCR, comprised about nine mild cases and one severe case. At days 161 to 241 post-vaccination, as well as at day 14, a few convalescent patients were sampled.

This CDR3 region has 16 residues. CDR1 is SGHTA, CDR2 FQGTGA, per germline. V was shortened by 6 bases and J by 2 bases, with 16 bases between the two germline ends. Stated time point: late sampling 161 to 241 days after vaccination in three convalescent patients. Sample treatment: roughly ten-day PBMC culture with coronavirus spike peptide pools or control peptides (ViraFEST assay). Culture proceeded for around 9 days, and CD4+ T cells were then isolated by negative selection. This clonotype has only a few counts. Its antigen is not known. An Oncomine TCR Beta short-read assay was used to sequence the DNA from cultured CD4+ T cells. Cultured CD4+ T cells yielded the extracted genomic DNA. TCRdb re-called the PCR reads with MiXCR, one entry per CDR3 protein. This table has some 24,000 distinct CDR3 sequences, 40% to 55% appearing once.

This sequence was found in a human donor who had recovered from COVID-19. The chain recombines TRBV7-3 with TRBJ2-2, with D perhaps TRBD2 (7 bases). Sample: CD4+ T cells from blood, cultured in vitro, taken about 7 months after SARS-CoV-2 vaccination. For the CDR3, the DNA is TGTGCCAGCAGGCCCTTCGGGGGGACAAACACCGGGGAGCTGTTTTTT. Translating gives CASRPFGGTNTGELFF.